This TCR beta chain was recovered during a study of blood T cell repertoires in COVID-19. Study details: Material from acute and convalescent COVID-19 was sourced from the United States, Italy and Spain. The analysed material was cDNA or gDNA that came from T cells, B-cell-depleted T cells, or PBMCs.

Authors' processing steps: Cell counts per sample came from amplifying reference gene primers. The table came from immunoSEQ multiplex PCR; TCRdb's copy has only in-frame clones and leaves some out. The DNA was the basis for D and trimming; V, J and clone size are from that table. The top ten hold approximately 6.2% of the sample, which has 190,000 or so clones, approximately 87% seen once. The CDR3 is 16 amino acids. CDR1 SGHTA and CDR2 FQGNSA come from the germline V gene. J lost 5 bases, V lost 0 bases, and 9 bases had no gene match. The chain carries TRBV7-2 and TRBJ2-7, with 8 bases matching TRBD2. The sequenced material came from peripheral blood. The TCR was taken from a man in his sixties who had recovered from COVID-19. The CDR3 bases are TGTGCCAGCAGCTTAGCGAGCACGGGGGGGCAAAACGAGCAGTACTTC. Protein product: CASSLASTGGQNEQYF.